A single sample is the source of the 19 T cell receptor beta chains below, sequenced in a study of T cells in Graves' hyperthyroidism and ophthalmopathy. RNA transcripts were the template for amplifying TCR beta CDR3 regions. In the first-round RT-PCR of the TCR CDR3, the HTBI primer set was used. TCRdb used MiXCR to reprocess the multiplex PCR reads, holding one entry per CDR3 protein. This table holds 300,000 or so distinct CDR3 sequences, around a sixth found once. The sample comprised blood. The source of these receptors is a man aged 30 to 45 with Graves' hyperthyroidism.

This clonotype was seen repeatedly, ten times or more. The rearrangement links TRBV11-3 to TRBJ1-1, with D possibly TRBD1 on 5 matching bases. Trimming shortened V by 0 bases and J by 4 bases, and 9 bases separated the two germline ends. CDR1 is SGHNT, CDR2 YENEEA, per germline. The CDR3 totals 14 residues. CDR3 loop: CASSLDAQGTEAFF. The CDR3 region has the DNA TGTGCCAGCAGCTTAGACGCGCAGGGCACTGAAGCTTTCTTT.

This clonotype was detected only a few times. The V gene is TRBV12-3 or TRBV12-4, the J gene TRBJ1-1; D call uncertain. V dropped 3 bases and J dropped 5 bases, with 7 bases sitting between them. This CDR3 comprises 12 residues. CDR3 loop: CASSFDRTEAFF. As DNA, the CDR3 is TGTGCCAGCAGTTTTGACCGGACTGAAGCTTTCTTT.

This clonotype was seen repeatedly, ten times or more. The chain links TRBV18 to TRBJ1-5; no definite D call. The V end lost 3 bases, the J end lost 3 bases, and 6 bases lay between the germline ends. Germline V gene data show CDR1 as KGHSH and CDR2 as LQKENI. The CDR3 totals 13 residues. The CDR3 DNA is TGTGCCAGCTCACCGGGATTCAATCAGCCCCAGCATTTT. Protein sequence: CASSPGFNQPQHF.

In this sample, this clonotype turned up a few times. This sequence joins TRBV7-9 and TRBJ1-2; 7 nucleotides line up with TRBD1. After removal of 6 bases from V and 2 bases from J, the junction contained 6 bases not matched to a gene. CDR1 and CDR2 (germline): SEHNR, FQNEAQ (reference sequence). This CDR3 contains 14 residues. CDR3: CASRKTGANYGYTF. The CDR3 DNA sequence: TGTGCCAGCAGAAAAACAGGGGCGAACTATGGCTACACCTTC.

As regards this clonotype: A much larger clone lies one base from this, so it may be a read error. DNA of the CDR3: TGTGCCAGCAGCTTAGTCCGGGAGACAGATACGCAGTATTTT. It specifies CASSLVRETDTQYF. This chain links TRBV11-3 with TRBJ2-3; TRBD2 is a possible D gene (6 bases). V dropped 1 base and J dropped 3 bases, with 8 bases sitting between them. Germline V gene sequence: CDR1 SGHNT, CDR2 YENEEA. CDR3 length equals 14 residues.

This clonotype showed up many times. The chain uses TRBV13 and TRBJ2-5, with 8 bases fitting TRBD2. V lost 4 bases, J lost 5 bases, and 9 bases stayed unmatched. Germline CDR1 is PRHDT and CDR2 is FYEKMQ (reference sequence). This CDR3 is built from 15 residues. The CDR3 is CASSSRGLVGETQYF. CDR3 sequence (DNA): TGTGCCAGCAGCTCCCGGGGACTAGTTGGGGAGACCCAGTACTTC.

This clonotype was picked up a small number of times. The chain links TRBV5-4 to TRBJ2-1; the D is unclear. The germline CDR1 and CDR2 sequences are SGHNT and YYREEE (reference sequence). The CDR3 consists of 15 residues. V was pared by 0 bases and J by 0 bases, with 7 bases between. This CDR3 is CASSLDYLSYNEQFF. The DNA of the CDR3 is TGTGCCAGCAGCTTGGACTATCTCTCCTACAATGAGCAGTTCTTC.

The chain has TRBV25-1 and TRBJ2-5; TRBD2 matches at 10 bases. Germline V gene sequence: CDR1 MGHDK, CDR2 SYGVNS. This CDR3 is 17 amino acids long. Losses at the gene ends were 4 bases for V and 2 bases for J; bases not matched to a gene: 10. The CDR3 spells CASSARRTSGTQETQYF. Here the CDR3 DNA reads TGTGCCAGCAGTGCTCGCCGGACTAGCGGCACACAAGAGACCCAGTACTTC.

This chain connects TRBV20-1 to TRBJ2-3; the match to TRBD2 covers 7 bases. V shed 7 bases and J 4 bases; nucleotides not matched to a gene: 5. The CDR3 covers 12 residues. The germline gives CDR1 DFQATT, CDR2 SNEGSKA (reference sequence). CDR3 in amino acids: CSGTSQSDTQYF. In DNA form, the CDR3 reads TGCAGTGGGACTAGTCAGTCAGATACGCAGTATTTT.

This clonotype came up many times. The CDR3 spells CSVVPGQASTGELFF. DNA of the CDR3: TGCAGCGTTGTCCCGGGACAGGCCAGCACCGGGGAGCTGTTTTTT. This chain uses TRBV29-1 with TRBJ2-2; 8 nucleotides agree with TRBD1. Germline V lookup: CDR1 SQVTM, CDR2 ANQGSEA. V lost 4 bases, J lost 4 bases, and 8 bases stayed unmatched. The CDR3 is 15 residues long.

Details on this clonotype: A read error may explain this, as a much larger clone is one base away. The genes are TRBV7-2 and TRBJ1-5; D not certain. V was trimmed by 4 bases and J by 7 bases, leaving 8 bases between them. This CDR3 comprises 12 residues. In germline, CDR1 is SGHTA, CDR2 FQGNSA. The CDR3 DNA is TGTGCCAGCAGCTATGGGGAACAGCCCCAGCATTTT. It yields the protein CASSYGEQPQHF.

This clonotype was found many times. The chain carries TRBV5-1 and TRBJ2-3; 12 nucleotides align to TRBD2. V shed 1 base, J shed 6 bases, and the junction held 0 bases outside the gene matches. Per the germline V gene, CDR1 is SGHRS and CDR2 is YFSETQ. The CDR3 sequence is 14 residues long. CDR3: CASSLTSGGDTQYF. CDR3 DNA sequence: TGCGCCAGCAGCTTGACTAGCGGGGGGGATACGCAGTATTTT. The whole variable domain, remainder taken from reference TRBV5-1 and TRBJ2-3, is KAGVTQTPRYLIKTRGQQVTLSCSPISGHRSVSWYQQTPGQGLQFLFEYFSETQRNKGNFPGRFSGRQFSNSRSEMNVSTLELGDSALYLCASSLTSGGDTQYFGPGTRLTVL.

This clonotype occurred many times. As DNA, the CDR3 is TGTGCCAGCAGCTTAGGGGAGCCCCCGGGGACCTACGAGCAGTACTTC. Translating gives CASSLGEPPGTYEQYF. The V call is TRBV7-9, the J call TRBJ2-7; a possible D gene is TRBD2 (5 bases). The CDR3 has 16 residues. The V and J ends lost 1 base and 2 bases respectively, with 15 bases between them. From germline, CDR1 is SEHNR and CDR2 FQNEAQ (reference sequence).

This sequence joins TRBV6-5 and TRBJ2-1; D tentatively fits TRBD1 or TRBD2 (5 bases each). CDR1 is MNHEY, CDR2 SVGAGI, per germline. CDR3 length: 15 amino acids. V dropped 4 bases and J dropped 10 bases, with 20 bases sitting between them. The CDR3: CASSSAGTRAGEQFF. The CDR3 bases are TGTGCCAGCAGTTCGGCCGGGACCCGAGCCGGGGAGCAGTTCTTC.

In its sample, this clonotype was seen once. The chain has TRBV6-1 and TRBJ1-1; the D is unclear. The CDR3 length is 15 residues. Trimming pared 6 bases from V and 0 bases from J, leaving 14 bases between. CDR1 is MNHNS and CDR2 is SASEGT in the germline V gene. The CDR3 DNA sequence: TGTGCCAGCAGCCCTGGGTGGGCAGTGAACACTGAAGCTTTCTTT. Translating gives CASSPGWAVNTEAFF.

Ten or more counts support this clonotype. The V call is TRBV2, the J call TRBJ2-1; D is possibly TRBD1 or TRBD2 (5 bases each). Trimming took 5 bases from V and 4 from J, leaving 15 bases between them. Germline V gene sequence: CDR1 SNHLY, CDR2 FYNNEI. This CDR3 is built from 15 residues. The CDR3 region is CASSWDGSSYNEQFF. The CDR3 DNA sequence: TGTGCCAGCAGTTGGGACGGATCCTCTTACAATGAGCAGTTCTTC.

The chain is built from TRBV20-1 and TRBJ1-2; possibly TRBD1 for D (6 bases). Germline CDR1 DFQATT, CDR2 SNEGSKA (reference sequence). The CDR3 spans 15 residues. Trimming removed 6 bases from V and 0 bases from J, with 17 bases in between. Here the CDR3 DNA reads TGCAGTGCCGGGGGGGCAGGAGTTACTAACTATGGCTACACCTTC. This sequence encodes CSAGGAGVTNYGYTF.

In this sample, this clonotype turned up many times. The rearrangement links TRBV7-3 to TRBJ1-2; no clear D gene. The CDR3 contains 12 residues. Germline V gives CDR1 SGHTA, CDR2 FQGTGA. V gave up 3 bases and J gave up 4 bases, with 6 bases separating them. The CDR3 coding sequence is TGTGCCAGCAGCTTCGGGGTCTATGGCTACACCTTC. Translating it yields CASSFGVYGYTF.

The genes are TRBV19 and TRBJ2-1; the D call may be TRBD1 or TRBD2 (5 bases each). From germline, CDR1 is LNHDA and CDR2 SQIVND (reference sequence). The CDR3 has 11 amino acids. Trimming left V 7 bases short and J 6 bases short, with 7 bases between. CDR3 in amino acids: CASNGGNEQFF. The DNA of the CDR3 is TGTGCCAGTAATGGGGGCAATGAGCAGTTCTTC.